The next 17 T cell receptor beta chains were all read from a single sample in a study of shared clonotypes between healthy human individuals. Some clones are missing from TCRdb's copy, which holds only in-frame ones; the method was immunoSEQ multiplex PCR. The table includes 2 million to 2.5 million clones, around 90% detected once. Sequenced input: naive CD4+ T cells from PBMCs. The subset here: CD45RA+ positively selected. The receptors were sampled from a man between 18 and 29 years old in good health. Some clones in this sample may be carry-over from other donors' samples.

A remark on this clone: This specimen includes other DNA sequences encoding the same CDR3. V gene TRBV7-2 combines with J gene TRBJ2-1; 7 bases agree with TRBD2. The V and J ends lost 0 bases and 2 bases, in that order; junction bases with no gene match: 1. The length of the CDR3 is 15 residues. From germline, CDR1 is SGHTA and CDR2 FQGNSA. The CDR3 here is CASSLALAAYNEQFF. DNA for the CDR3: TGTGCCAGCAGCTTAGCGCTAGCGGCCTACAATGAGCAGTTCTTC. Looking up the rest from reference TRBV7-2 and TRBJ2-1 gives the full variable domain: GAGVSQSPSNKVTEKGKDVELRCDPISGHTALYWYRQSLGQGLEFLIYFQGNSAPDKSGLPSDRFSAERTGGSVSTLTIQRTQQEDSAVYLCASSLALAAYNEQFFGPGTRLTVL.

J is TRBJ1-1 and V is TRBV28, with D hard to call. Trimming stripped 6 bases from V and 7 bases from J, with 21 bases between. The CDR3 consists of 15 residues. The germline gives CDR1 MDHEN, CDR2 SYDVKM. CDR3 nucleotides: TGTGCCAGCAGCCGAGGCCCCCGAAGGGCAGGTGAAGCTTTCTTT. Translation gives CASSRGPRRAGEAFF.

V gene TRBV7-9 combines with J gene TRBJ1-2, with a weak D call TRBD1 (6 bases). V shed 5 bases and J shed 0 bases, with 22 bases lying between them. This CDR3 region has 18 residues. Germline V gene sequence: CDR1 SEHNR, CDR2 FQNEAQ (reference sequence). The DNA for the CDR3 is TGTGCCAGCAGCCACAGAACCCCAGCGGACAGAGCTAACTATGGCTACACCTTC. Its protein product is CASSHRTPADRANYGYTF.

V usage is TRBV14 and J usage is TRBJ2-5; TRBD1 might be the D (5 bases). Germline CDR1 SGHDN, CDR2 FVKESK. V lost 1 base and J lost 2, with 17 bases in between. The CDR3 has 17 amino acids. For the CDR3, the DNA is TGTGCCAGCAGCCAAGGCCCGGAGTTCAGGGCACAAGAGACCCAGTACTTC. It encodes CASSQGPEFRAQETQYF.

This clone was found once. CDR3 in DNA: TGTGCCAGCAGCTCGTGGACAGAGAGTAATGAAAAACTGTTTTTT. Translation gives CASSSWTESNEKLFF. The V call is TRBV11-2, the J call TRBJ1-4; TRBD1 might be the D (6 bases). The germline V gene encodes CDR1 SGHAT and CDR2 FQNNGV. Trimming took off 4 bases at V and 4 bases at J, with 13 bases between the two ends. The CDR3 runs to 15 residues.

The chain carries TRBV5-6 and TRBJ2-7, with unresolved D. The CDR3 totals 13 residues. Germline CDR1 and CDR2: SGHDT and YYEEEE. V was pared by 2 bases and J by 3 bases, with 9 bases between. This CDR3 reads CASSLRNRYEQYF. Here the CDR3 DNA reads TGTGCCAGCAGCTTACGGAATCGCTACGAGCAGTACTTC. The full variable domain, in which reference TRBV5-6 and TRBJ2-7 provide the parts outside the CDR3, is DAGVTQSPTHLIKTRGQQVTLRCSPKSGHDTVSWYQQALGQGPQFIFQYYEEEERQRGNFPDRFSGHQFPNYSSELNVNALLLGDSALYLCASSLRNRYEQYFGPGTRLTVT.

This clone was counted between two and nine times. Within the sample, other DNA sequences also encode this same CDR3. The gene calls are TRBV2 and TRBJ2-7; unclear D gene. Trimming shortened V by 2 bases and J by 3 bases, and 5 bases separated the two germline ends. Germline V CDR1 and CDR2: SNHLY, FYNNEI. This CDR3 is 12 amino acids long. CDR3 bases: TGTGCCAGCAGTGAACAGAGCTACGAGCAGTACTTC. Protein sequence: CASSEQSYEQYF.

The chain combines TRBV21-1 with TRBJ1-1. TRBV21-1 has pseudogene status. This CDR3 is 13 amino acids long. The CDR3 spells CASSKAGGAEAFF. The CDR3 nucleotides read TGTGCCAGCAGCAAAGCCGGAGGGGCTGAAGCTTTCTTT.

This chain connects TRBV4-3 to TRBJ2-3; possibly TRBD1 for D (5 bases). The CDR3 has 16 amino acids. CDR1 and CDR2 from the germline V gene are LGHNA and YSLEER. The V end was cut by 1 base, the J end by 2 bases, with 13 bases between. The CDR3 here is CASSQVRGRFTDTQYF. The CDR3 DNA is TGCGCCAGCAGCCAAGTTAGGGGAAGATTCACAGATACGCAGTATTTT.

This clone was detected once. The chain links TRBV7-2 to TRBJ1-3, with no clear D. The CDR3 loop spans 15 amino acids. Germline CDR1 and CDR2: SGHTA and FQGNSA. Trimming cost V 4 bases and J 7 bases, with 17 bases left between them. CDR3 in amino acids: CASSSEYSGDNTIYF. The CDR3 coding sequence is TGTGCCAGCAGCTCAGAATACTCAGGCGACAACACCATATATTTT.

The rearrangement links TRBV4-3 to TRBJ2-7, with 14 bases fitting TRBD2. Germline V lookup: CDR1 LGHNA, CDR2 YSLEER. The CDR3 covers 16 residues. Trimming at V came to 5 bases and at J to 1 base, leaving 4 bases not matched to a gene. The CDR3 protein is CASSWGLAGDSYEQYF. The CDR3 nucleotides are TGCGCCAGCAGCTGGGGACTAGCGGGAGATTCCTACGAGCAGTACTTC.

This clone showed up just a few times. Other DNA sequences from this sample encode an identical CDR3 as well. The chain uses TRBV30 and TRBJ1-1; no clear D. CDR1 GTSNPN and CDR2 SVGIG come from the germline V gene (reference sequence). V was clipped by 0 bases and J by 0 bases, with 5 bases between them. The CDR3 extends over 13 amino acids. For the CDR3, the DNA is TGTGCCTGGAGTGTGCAATTGAACACTGAAGCTTTCTTT. This codes for CAWSVQLNTEAFF.

The rearrangement joins TRBV6-5 to TRBJ1-3, with unresolved D. CDR3 length: 15 amino acids. V shed 2 bases and J shed 0 bases, with 8 bases lying between them. The germline V gene encodes CDR1 MNHEY and CDR2 SVGAGI. The CDR3 DNA reads as TGTGCCAGCAGTTACGGGCACGACTCTGGAAACACCATATATTTT. Protein sequence: CASSYGHDSGNTIYF.

A few counts support this clone. Distinct nucleotide sequences in the sample also encode this CDR3. Written as DNA, the CDR3 is TGTGCCAGCAGCCAAGATTCGAATCAGCCCCAGCATTTT. Amino acids: CASSQDSNQPQHF. This chain uses TRBV14 with TRBJ1-5; D gene uncertain. Germline assignment: CDR1 SGHDN and CDR2 FVKESK. The germline V and J ends were trimmed by 0 bases and 4 bases, with 4 bases remaining between them. The CDR3 is 13 residues long.

This chain connects TRBV10-3 to TRBJ2-7; D remains ambiguous. CDR1 ENHRY and CDR2 SYGVKD come from the germline V gene. V was clipped by 0 bases and J by 7 bases, with 7 bases between them. The CDR3 runs to 12 residues. The CDR3 here is CAISESFGEQYF. The CDR3 bases are TGTGCCATCAGTGAGTCGTTCGGTGAGCAGTACTTC.

Turning to this clone: This same CDR3 is encoded by further DNA sequences in the sample. The chain links TRBV5-1 to TRBJ1-1; TRBD1 might be the D (5 bases). The V gene lost 4 bases and the J gene lost 1 base, with 11 bases spanning the gap. In germline, CDR1 is SGHRS, CDR2 YFSETQ. The CDR3 is made up of 14 amino acids. The CDR3 DNA follows: TGCGCCAGCAGCCCCGGGACGGCGAACACTGAAGCTTTCTTT. Protein product: CASSPGTANTEAFF. Full variable domain (outside the CDR3, taken from reference TRBV5-1 and TRBJ1-1): KAGVTQTPRYLIKTRGQQVTLSCSPISGHRSVSWYQQTPGQGLQFLFEYFSETQRNKGNFPGRFSGRQFSNSRSEMNVSTLELGDSALYLCASSPGTANTEAFFGQGTRLTVV.

The chain combines TRBV9 with TRBJ2-3; D call uncertain. CDR3 length: 14 amino acids. Germline assignment: CDR1 SGDLS and CDR2 YYNGEE. Trimming removed 3 bases at V and 1 base at J, with 9 bases between. The CDR3 sequence: CASSEMGGTDTQYF. The CDR3 DNA reads as TGTGCCAGCAGCGAAATGGGTGGCACAGATACGCAGTATTTT.